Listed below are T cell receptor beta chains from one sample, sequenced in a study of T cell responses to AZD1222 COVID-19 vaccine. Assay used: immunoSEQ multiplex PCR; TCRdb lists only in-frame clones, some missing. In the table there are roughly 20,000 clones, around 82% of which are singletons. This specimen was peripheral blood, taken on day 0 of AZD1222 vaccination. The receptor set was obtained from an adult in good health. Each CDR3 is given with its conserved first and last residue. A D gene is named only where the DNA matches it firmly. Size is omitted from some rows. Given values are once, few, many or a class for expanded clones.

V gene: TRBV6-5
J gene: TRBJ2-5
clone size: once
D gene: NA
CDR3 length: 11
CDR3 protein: CASRFQETQYF
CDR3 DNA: TGTGCCAGCAGGTTCCAAGAGACCCAGTACTTC

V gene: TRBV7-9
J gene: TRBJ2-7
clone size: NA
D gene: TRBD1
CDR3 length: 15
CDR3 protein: CASSDQQGGFYEQYF
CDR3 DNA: TGTGCCAGCAGCGACCAACAGGGGGGATTCTACGAGCAGTACTTC

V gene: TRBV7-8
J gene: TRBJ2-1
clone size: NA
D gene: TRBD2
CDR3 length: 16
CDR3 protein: CASSLGLADPYNEQFF
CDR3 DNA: TGTGCCAGCAGCTTGGGACTAGCGGACCCATACAATGAGCAGTTCTTC

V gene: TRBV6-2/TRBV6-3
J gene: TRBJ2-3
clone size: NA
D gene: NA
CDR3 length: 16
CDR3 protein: CASSYPQGGGADTQYF
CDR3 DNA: TGTGCCAGCAGTTACCCACAGGGTGGTGGTGCTGATACGCAGTATTTT

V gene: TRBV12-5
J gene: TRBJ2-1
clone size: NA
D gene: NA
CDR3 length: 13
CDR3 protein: CASGSTENNEQFF
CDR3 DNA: TGTGCTAGTGGTTCGACAGAGAACAATGAGCAGTTCTTC

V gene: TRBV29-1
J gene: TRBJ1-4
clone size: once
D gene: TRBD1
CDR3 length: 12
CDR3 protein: CSFRTGTEKLFF
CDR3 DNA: TGCAGCTTCAGGACAGGGACCGAAAAACTGTTTTTT

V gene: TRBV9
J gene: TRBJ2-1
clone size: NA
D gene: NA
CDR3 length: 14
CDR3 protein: CASSVEDSYNEQFF
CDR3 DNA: TGTGCCAGCAGCGTAGAGGACAGCTACAATGAGCAGTTCTTC

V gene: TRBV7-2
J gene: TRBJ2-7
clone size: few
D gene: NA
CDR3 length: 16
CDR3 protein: CASSFKSAVDAYEQYF
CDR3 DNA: TGTGCCAGCAGCTTTAAGTCGGCTGTTGACGCCTACGAGCAGTACTTC

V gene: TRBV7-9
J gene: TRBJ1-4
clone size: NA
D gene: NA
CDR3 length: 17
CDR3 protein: CASTEAWTVATNEKLFF
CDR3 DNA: TGTGCCAGCACCGAAGCCTGGACAGTTGCAACTAATGAAAAACTGTTTTTT

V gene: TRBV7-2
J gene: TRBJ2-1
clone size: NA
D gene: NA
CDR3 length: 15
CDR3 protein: CASSPDGTGYNEQFF
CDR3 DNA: TGTGCCAGCAGCCCAGACGGGACGGGGTACAATGAGCAGTTCTTC

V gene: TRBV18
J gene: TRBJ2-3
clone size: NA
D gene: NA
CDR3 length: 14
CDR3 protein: CASSPGPYTDTQYF
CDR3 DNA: TGTGCCAGCTCACCGGGACCGTACACAGATACGCAGTATTTT

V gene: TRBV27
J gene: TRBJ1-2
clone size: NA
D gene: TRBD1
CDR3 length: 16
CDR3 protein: CASSLGGQGLLYGYTF
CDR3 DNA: TGTGCCAGCAGTCTGGGGGGACAGGGGCTTCTCTATGGCTACACCTTC

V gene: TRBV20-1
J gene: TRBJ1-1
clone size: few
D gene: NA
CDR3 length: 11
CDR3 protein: CSGTGWTEAFF
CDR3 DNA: TGCAGCGGTACAGGGTGGACTGAAGCTTTCTTT

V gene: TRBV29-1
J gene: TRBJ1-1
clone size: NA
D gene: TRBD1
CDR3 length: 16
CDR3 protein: CSVASGTGDLNTEAFF
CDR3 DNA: TGCAGCGTCGCCTCCGGGACAGGGGATTTGAACACTGAAGCTTTCTTT

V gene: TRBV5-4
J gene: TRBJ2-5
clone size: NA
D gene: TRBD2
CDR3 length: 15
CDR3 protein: CASSLEYAGGETQYF
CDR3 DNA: TGTGCCAGCAGCTTGGAGTATGCGGGGGGAGAGACCCAGTACTTC

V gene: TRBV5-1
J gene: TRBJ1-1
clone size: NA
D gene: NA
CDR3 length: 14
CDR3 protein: CASSFLDMNTEAFF
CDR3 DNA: TGCGCCAGCAGCTTCTTGGACATGAACACTGAAGCTTTCTTT

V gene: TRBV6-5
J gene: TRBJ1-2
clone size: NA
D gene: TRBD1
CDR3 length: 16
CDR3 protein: CASSYFMAEGAYGYTF
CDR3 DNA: TGTGCCAGCAGTTACTTTATGGCGGAGGGGGCTTATGGCTACACCTTC